This T cell receptor beta chain emerged from a study of blood T cell repertoires in COVID-19. For the study at large: Acute-phase and convalescent COVID-19 samples originated in the United States, Italy and Spain.

Per the original data handling: For nucleated cells, counts were estimated from reference gene primer amplification. Profiling relied on immunoSEQ multiplex PCR, and the TCRdb table lists in-frame clones only, not all of them. The V and J calls and the clone size are those of that table, but D and trimming were determined from the DNA. Here the sample spans 450,000 or so clones, 80% to 90% being singletons. The CDR3 runs 16 residues. Germline V gene lookup returns CDR1 SGHRS and CDR2 YFSETQ. Trimming took 0 bases from V and 0 from J, leaving 9 bases between them. It was during active infection that Seattle patients were enrolled and then longitudinally followed.

The material sequenced was peripheral blood. The clonotype was recovered from a man younger than 30 with COVID-19, enrolled during active disease. The rearrangement links TRBV5-1 to TRBJ2-2; D unresolved. The CDR3 DNA reads as TGCGCCAGCAGCTTGGGGTTGCGCGCGAACACCGGGGAGCTGTTTTTT. Translation: CASSLGLRANTGELFF.